This TCR beta chain comes out of a study of T cell responses to AZD1222 COVID-19 vaccine. The wider study: Pooling was applied to second doses at about 4 or about 12 weeks. Overall study findings and caveats: The donors showed a predominance of white British ancestry and of females, with possible underestimation of clonal diversity. Along spike, vaccine-associated CD4 TCRs were found throughout, with dominance at 160-218 and 743-854. Among those given AZD1222, only six were seropositive at baseline.

Germline CDR1 LNHNV, CDR2 YYDKDF (reference sequence). The CDR3 is 13 amino acids. The V gene lost 3 bases and the J gene lost 8 bases, with 10 bases spanning the gap. Sequencing was performed with immunoSEQ multiplex PCR; in TCRdb, only in-frame clones are kept and a portion is missing. The table includes more than 250,000 clones, 93% detected once. Concerning this clone: What it binds is not known.

Sequencing was performed on peripheral blood, taken on day 0 of AZD1222 vaccination. V is TRBV15 and J is TRBJ1-4; D gene ambiguous. The source of this sequence is an adult in good health. The CDR3 nucleotides are TGTGCCACCAGCAGGGGGTTGGGGGAAAAACTGTTTTTT. Residues: CATSRGLGEKLFF.